This TCR beta chain comes out of a study of blood T cell repertoires in COVID-19. Overall study: T cells, B-cell-depleted T cells, or PBMCs supplied cDNA or gDNA.

The length of the CDR3 is 15 residues. Per the germline V gene, CDR1 is SGHVS and CDR2 is FQNEAQ. V was pared by 5 bases and J by 5 bases, with 16 bases between. Assay: immunoSEQ multiplex PCR; the TCRdb copy retains only in-frame clones and omits some. The sample gives about 110,000 clones, roughly 83% of which show up once; approximately 0.77% is in the top ten. Sequencing was carried out using peripheral blood. The gene calls are TRBV7-8 and TRBJ2-1; possibly TRBD1 for D (8 bases). This receptor was obtained from a woman between 65 and 79 years old with acute or convalescent COVID-19. CDR3 loop: CASSPGGQEHNEQFF. The CDR3 region has the DNA TGTGCCAGCAGCCCGGGGGGACAGGAACACAATGAGCAGTTCTTC. Using reference TRBV7-8 and TRBJ2-1 for the parts outside the CDR3, the full variable domain is GAGVSQSPRYKVAKRGQDVALRCDPISGHVSLFWYQQALGQGPEFLTYFQNEAQLDKSGLPSDRFFAERPEGSVSTLKIQRTQQEDSAVYLCASSPGGQEHNEQFFGPGTRLTVL.